This TCR beta chain was sequenced during a study of siplizumab effects on memory and regulatory T cells. Findings of the study overall: Mappable CD4+ clones that were alloreactive averaged roughly 69% Treg-derived with siplizumab versus approximately 29% in controls. A significant reduction in alloreactive sequences traceable to unstimulated CD4+ memory cells was produced by siplizumab. Roughly 80-97% of proliferating CD4+ or CD8+ clones lacked an assignable naive or memory phenotype.

The CDR3 totals 16 residues. With 5 bases removed from V and 4 bases from J, the gap between germline ends came to 18 bases. Germline lookup yields CDR1 SEHNR and CDR2 FQNEAQ (reference sequence). Repertoires were generated with immunoSEQ multiplex PCR, while TCRdb's copy carries only in-frame clones and drops some. This sample carries roughly 97,000 clones, about 94% of them seen once, and the ten largest clones take 0.6% to 0.7%. Regarding this clone: The antigen remains unidentified.

The TCR was taken from a human donor in good health. The rearrangement uses TRBV7-9 and TRBJ2-1; unclear D gene. Material for sequencing was Tregs sorted from blood. The CDR3 loop reads CASSRSGLIVYNEQFF. CDR3 bases: TGTGCCAGCAGCCGGTCCGGGCTAATCGTGTACAATGAGCAGTTCTTC. The full variable domain, rest sourced from reference TRBV7-9 and TRBJ2-1, is DTGVSQNPRHKITKRGQNVTFRCDPISEHNRLYWYRQTLGQGPEFLTYFQNEAQLEKSRLLSDRFSAERPKGSFSTLEIQRTEQGDSAMYLCASSRSGLIVYNEQFFGPGTRLTVL.